This T cell receptor beta chain was sequenced for a study of patients and donors after allogeneic stem cell transplantation. Germline loops: CDR1 SEHNR, CDR2 FQNEAQ (reference sequence). The CDR3 has 16 residues. Trimming took off 5 bases at V and 4 bases at J, with 20 bases between the two ends. TCRdb reanalysed the RT-PCR reads using MiXCR and keeps one entry per CDR3 protein. The repertoire has approximately 31,000 distinct CDR3 sequences, roughly a third of them found once; the top ten carry over 65%. The sequence came from a human donor who was either an allogeneic HSCT recipient or a stem cell or donor lymphocyte infusion donor (not recorded which). It is not recorded whose cells these are; they may come from a transplant donor. The sample taken for sequencing was blood, either unsorted or a sorted T cell fraction (not recorded which). The rearrangement joins TRBV7-9 to TRBJ1-1; D possibly corresponds to TRBD1 (6 bases). CDR3 amino acids: CASSLRGLWDGTEAFF. The CDR3 nucleotides read TGTGCCAGCAGCCTCAGGGGACTTTGGGACGGCACTGAAGCTTTCTTT. Full variable domain (outside the CDR3, taken from reference TRBV7-9 and TRBJ1-1): DTGVSQNPRHKITKRGQNVTFRCDPISEHNRLYWYRQTLGQGPEFLTYFQNEAQLEKSRLLSDRFSAERPKGSFSTLEIQRTEQGDSAMYLCASSLRGLWDGTEAFFGQGTRLTVV.